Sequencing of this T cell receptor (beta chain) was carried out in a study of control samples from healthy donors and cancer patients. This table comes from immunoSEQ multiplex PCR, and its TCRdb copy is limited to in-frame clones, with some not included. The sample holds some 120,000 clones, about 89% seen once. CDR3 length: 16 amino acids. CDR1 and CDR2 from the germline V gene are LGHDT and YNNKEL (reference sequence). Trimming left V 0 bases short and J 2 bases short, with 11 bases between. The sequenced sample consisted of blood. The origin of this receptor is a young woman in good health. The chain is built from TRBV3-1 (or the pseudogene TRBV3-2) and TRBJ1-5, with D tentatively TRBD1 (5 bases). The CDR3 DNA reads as TGTGCCAGCAGCCAAGATAAGGGGATCGGCAATCAGCCCCAGCATTTT. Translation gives CASSQDKGIGNQPQHF.